This T cell receptor (beta chain) was captured in a study of blood T cell repertoires in COVID-19. Per the study methods: Amplification of reference gene primers was used by the study to estimate nucleated cell counts. Assay used: immunoSEQ multiplex PCR; TCRdb lists only in-frame clones, some missing. V and J calls and clone size are given by that table; D and trimming were obtained from the DNA. Here the sample spans approximately 280,000 clones, nearly 90% being singletons. The CDR3 runs to 19 residues. Germline V CDR1 and CDR2: SGHVS, FNYEAQ. The V and J ends lost 3 bases and 2 bases, in that order; junction bases with no gene match: 14.

The chain joins TRBV7-6 to TRBJ2-2; 8 bases align to TRBD2. The receptor was derived from a man aged 18 to 29 with active or convalescent COVID-19. Sequenced input: peripheral blood. CDR3 region: CASSLIVRGGLTNTGELFF. The CDR3 region has the DNA TGTGCCAGCAGCTTGATTGTCCGGGGGGGCCTGACCAACACCGGGGAGCTGTTTTTT. Full variable domain (rest looked up from reference TRBV7-6 and TRBJ2-2): GAGVSQSPRYKVTKRGQDVALRCDPISGHVSLYWYRQALGQGPEFLTYFNYEAQQDKSGLPNDRFSAERPEGSISTLTIQRTEQRDSAMYRCASSLIVRGGLTNTGELFFGEGSRLTVL.